The T cell receptor (beta chain) described here comes from a study of neurological immune-mediated disorders. By 5'RACE with 10-nucleotide random UMIs, the cDNA was made. Per sequencing run, 15-18 subjects together gave over 170 million TCR-beta sequences. TCRdb re-derived calls from the 5' RACE reads in MiXCR, one entry per CDR3 protein. Of about 30,000 distinct CDR3 sequences listed, roughly 15% are singletons. With respect to this clonotype: What it recognizes is unknown.

Broader study findings: HTLV-1-associated myelopathy ranked highest for TCR clonal expansion and multiple sclerosis lowest, beneath healthy controls.

The CDR3 contains 16 residues. V gave up 7 bases and J gave up 5 bases, with 24 bases separating them. Germline loops: CDR1 SGHRS, CDR2 YFSETQ. This clonotype was sampled from a man between 65 and 85 years old in good health. The chain couples TRBV5-1 to TRBJ2-5; D possibly matches TRBD1 or TRBD2 (5 bases each). The sample comprised PBMCs. CDR3 sequence: CASCLRPSEGTETQYF. CDR3 sequence (DNA): TGCGCCAGCTGCCTCCGGCCATCTGAGGGGACGGAGACCCAGTACTTC.